The source of this T cell receptor (beta chain) is a study of T cells in Graves' hyperthyroidism and ophthalmopathy. Whole-study context: Upon initial diagnosis and before any treatment, peripheral blood was collected.

This clonotype has at least ten counts. This CDR3 contains 15 residues. Germline values: CDR1 SGHNT, CDR2 YENEEA. V was trimmed by 5 bases and J by 0 bases, leaving 13 bases between them. In patients aged 18 to 65, hyperthyroidism was newly diagnosed, with duration under 2 months. Amplification targeted TCR beta CDR3 regions from RNA transcripts. Carried out on the TCR CDR3, a first-round RT-PCR used the HTBI primer set. Via MiXCR, TCRdb re-called the multiplex PCR reads, giving one row per CDR3 protein. The sample records around 520,000 distinct CDR3 sequences, around an eighth being singletons. The chain combines TRBV11-3 with TRBJ1-2; the D gene is possibly TRBD1 (5 bases). This TCR was recovered from a woman under 30 with Graves' hyperthyroidism. Sample: blood. CDR3 DNA sequence: TGTGCCAGCAGCCTTATGGACACCCCTAACTATGGCTACACCTTC. Its translation is CASSLMDTPNYGYTF.